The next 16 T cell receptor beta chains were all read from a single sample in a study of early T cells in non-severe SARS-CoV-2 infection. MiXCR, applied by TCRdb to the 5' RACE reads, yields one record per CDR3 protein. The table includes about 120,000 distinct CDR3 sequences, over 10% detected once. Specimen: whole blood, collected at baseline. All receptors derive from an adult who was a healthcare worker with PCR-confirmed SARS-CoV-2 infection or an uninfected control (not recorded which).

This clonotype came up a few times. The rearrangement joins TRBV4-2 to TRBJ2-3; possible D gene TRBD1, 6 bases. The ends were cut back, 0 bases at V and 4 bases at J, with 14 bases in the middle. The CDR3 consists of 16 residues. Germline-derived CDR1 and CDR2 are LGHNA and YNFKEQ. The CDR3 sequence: CASSQDPQGRPDTQYF. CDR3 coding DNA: TGTGCCAGCAGCCAAGATCCGCAGGGGCGGCCAGATACGCAGTATTTT.

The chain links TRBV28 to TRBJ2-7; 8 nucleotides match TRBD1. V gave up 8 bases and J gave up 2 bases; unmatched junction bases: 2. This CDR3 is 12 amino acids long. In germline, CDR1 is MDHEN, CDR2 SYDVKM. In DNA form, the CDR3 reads TGTGCCAGCGGGGGACAGGCCTACGAGCAGTACTTC. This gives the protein CASGGQAYEQYF.

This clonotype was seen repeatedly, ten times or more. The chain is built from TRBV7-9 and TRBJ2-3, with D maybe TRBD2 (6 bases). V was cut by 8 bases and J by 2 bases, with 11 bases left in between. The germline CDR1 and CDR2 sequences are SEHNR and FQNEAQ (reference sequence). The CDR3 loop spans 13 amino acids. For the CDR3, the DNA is TGTGCCAGCGTCGGAGGGGACACAGATACGCAGTATTTT. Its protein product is CASVGGDTDTQYF.

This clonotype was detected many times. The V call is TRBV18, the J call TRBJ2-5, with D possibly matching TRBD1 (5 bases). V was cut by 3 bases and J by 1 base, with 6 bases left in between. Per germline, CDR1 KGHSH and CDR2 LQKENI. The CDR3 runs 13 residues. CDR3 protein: CASSPTVQETQYF. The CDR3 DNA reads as TGTGCCAGCTCACCGACAGTCCAAGAGACCCAGTACTTC. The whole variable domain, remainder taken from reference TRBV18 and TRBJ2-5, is NAGVMQNPRHLVRRRGQEARLRCSPMKGHSHVYWYRQLPEEGLKFMVYLQKENIIDESGMPKERFSAEFPKEGPSILRIQQVVRGDSAAYFCASSPTVQETQYFGPGTRLLVL.

The CDR3 spells CASSYGREAFF. The CDR3 DNA is TGTGCCAGCAGTTACGGCAGGGAAGCTTTCTTT. The chain couples TRBV6-5 to TRBJ1-1, with D unresolved. The CDR3 sequence is 11 residues long. The germline V gene encodes CDR1 MNHEY and CDR2 SVGAGI. V lost 2 bases and J 8 bases, leaving 6 bases between the germline ends.

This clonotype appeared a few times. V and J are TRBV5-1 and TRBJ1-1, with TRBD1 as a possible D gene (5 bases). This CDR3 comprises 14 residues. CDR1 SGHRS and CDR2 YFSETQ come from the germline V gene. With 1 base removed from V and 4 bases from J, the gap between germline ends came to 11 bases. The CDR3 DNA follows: TGCGCCAGCAGCTTGTTGGGGGTGGGCACTGAAGCTTTCTTT. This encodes CASSLLGVGTEAFF.

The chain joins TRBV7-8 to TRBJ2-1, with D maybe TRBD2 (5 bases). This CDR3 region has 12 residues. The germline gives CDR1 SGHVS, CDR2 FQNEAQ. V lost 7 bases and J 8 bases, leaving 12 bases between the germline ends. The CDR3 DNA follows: TGTGCCAGCACTTCGCGAGGGCATGAGCAGTTCTTC. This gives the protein CASTSRGHEQFF.

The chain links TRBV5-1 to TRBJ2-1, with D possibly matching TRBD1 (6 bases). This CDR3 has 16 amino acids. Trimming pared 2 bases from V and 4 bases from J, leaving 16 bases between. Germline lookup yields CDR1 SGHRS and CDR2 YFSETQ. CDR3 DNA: TGCGCCAGCAGCTTCTCCGGGACATCTACATACAATGAGCAGTTCTTC. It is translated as CASSFSGTSTYNEQFF.

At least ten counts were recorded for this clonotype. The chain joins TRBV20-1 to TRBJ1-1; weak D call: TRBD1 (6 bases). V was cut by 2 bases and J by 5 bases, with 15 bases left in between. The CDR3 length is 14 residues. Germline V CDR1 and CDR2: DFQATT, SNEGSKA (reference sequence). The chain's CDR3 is CSARTGRGRTEAFF. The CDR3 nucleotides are TGCAGTGCTAGAACAGGGAGGGGGAGGACTGAAGCTTTCTTT.

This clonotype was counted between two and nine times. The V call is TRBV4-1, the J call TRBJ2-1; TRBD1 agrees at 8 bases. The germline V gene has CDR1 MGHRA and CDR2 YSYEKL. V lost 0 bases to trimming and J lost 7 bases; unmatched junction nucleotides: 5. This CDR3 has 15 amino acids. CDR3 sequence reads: CASSQDGTGLNEQFF. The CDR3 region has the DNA TGCGCCAGCAGCCAAGACGGGACAGGACTAAATGAGCAGTTCTTC.

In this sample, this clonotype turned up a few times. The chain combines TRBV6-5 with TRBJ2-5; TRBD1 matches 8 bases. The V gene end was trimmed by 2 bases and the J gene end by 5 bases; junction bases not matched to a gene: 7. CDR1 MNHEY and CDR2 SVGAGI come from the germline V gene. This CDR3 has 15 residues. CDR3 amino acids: CASSYHLRQGETQYF. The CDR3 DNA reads TGTGCCAGCAGTTACCACCTTCGACAGGGGGAGACCCAGTACTTC.

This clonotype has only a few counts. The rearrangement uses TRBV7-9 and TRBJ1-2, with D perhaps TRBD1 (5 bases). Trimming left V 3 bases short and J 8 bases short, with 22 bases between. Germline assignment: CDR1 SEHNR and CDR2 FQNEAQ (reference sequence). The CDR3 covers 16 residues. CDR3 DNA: TGTGCCAGCAGCTTTCCTTCCACAGGAGCCTCTGACGGCTACACCTTC. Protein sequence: CASSFPSTGASDGYTF. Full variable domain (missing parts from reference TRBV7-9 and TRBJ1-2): DTGVSQNPRHKITKRGQNVTFRCDPISEHNRLYWYRQTLGQGPEFLTYFQNEAQLEKSRLLSDRFSAERPKGSFSTLEIQRTEQGDSAMYLCASSFPSTGASDGYTFGSGTRLTVV.

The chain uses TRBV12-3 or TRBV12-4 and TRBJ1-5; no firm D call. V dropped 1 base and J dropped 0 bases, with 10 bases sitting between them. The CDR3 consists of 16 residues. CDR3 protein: CASSLGGRYSNQPQHF. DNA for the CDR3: TGTGCCAGCAGTTTAGGTGGCCGGTATAGCAATCAGCCCCAGCATTTT.

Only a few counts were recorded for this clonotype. CDR3 DNA sequence: TGTGCCAGCAGTAGGAGGAATGAGCAGTTCTTC. It encodes CASSRRNEQFF. The chain recombines TRBV27 with TRBJ2-1; weak D call: TRBD2 (5 bases). CDR3 length: 11 amino acids. V was pared by 5 bases and J by 7 bases, with 6 bases between. Germline V CDR1 and CDR2: MNHEY, SMNVEV (reference sequence).

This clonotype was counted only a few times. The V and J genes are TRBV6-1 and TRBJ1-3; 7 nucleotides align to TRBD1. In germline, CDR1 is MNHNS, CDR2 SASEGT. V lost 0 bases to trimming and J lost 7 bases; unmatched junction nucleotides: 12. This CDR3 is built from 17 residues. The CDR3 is CASSEANRGWRGNTIYF. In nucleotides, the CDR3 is TGTGCCAGCAGTGAAGCCAACAGGGGCTGGAGAGGTAACACCATATATTTT.

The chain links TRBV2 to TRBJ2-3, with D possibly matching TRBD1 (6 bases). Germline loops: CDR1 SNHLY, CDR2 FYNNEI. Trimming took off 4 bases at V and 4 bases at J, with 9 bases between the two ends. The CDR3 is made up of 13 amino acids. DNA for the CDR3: TGTGCCAGCAGTGGCAACAGGGCAGATACGCAGTATTTT. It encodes CASSGNRADTQYF.